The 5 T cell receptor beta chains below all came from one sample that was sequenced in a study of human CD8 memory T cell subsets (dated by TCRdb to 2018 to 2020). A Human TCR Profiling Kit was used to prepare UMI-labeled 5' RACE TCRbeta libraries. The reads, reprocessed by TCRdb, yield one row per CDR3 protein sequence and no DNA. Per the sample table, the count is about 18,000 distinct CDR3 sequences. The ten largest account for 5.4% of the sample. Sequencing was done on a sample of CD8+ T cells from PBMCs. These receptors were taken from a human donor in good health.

CDR3 sequence reads: CSARASGGLAGLNYEQYF. The J gene is TRBJ2-7, the V gene TRBV20-1; TCRdb's D call of TRBD2 is untestable without DNA. The CDR3 has 18 amino acids. CDR1 is DFQATT, CDR2 SNEGSKA, per germline (reference sequence).

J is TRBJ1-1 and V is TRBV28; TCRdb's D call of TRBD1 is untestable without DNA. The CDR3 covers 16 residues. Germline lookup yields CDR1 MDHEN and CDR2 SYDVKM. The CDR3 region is CASTAWGPRDRTEAFF.

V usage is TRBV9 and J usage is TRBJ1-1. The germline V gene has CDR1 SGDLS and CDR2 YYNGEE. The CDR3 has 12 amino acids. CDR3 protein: CASSVGATEAFF.

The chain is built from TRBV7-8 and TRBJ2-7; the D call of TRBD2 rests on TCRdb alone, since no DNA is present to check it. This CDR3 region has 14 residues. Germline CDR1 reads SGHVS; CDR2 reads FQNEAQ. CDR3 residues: CASSPLAGGSEQYF.

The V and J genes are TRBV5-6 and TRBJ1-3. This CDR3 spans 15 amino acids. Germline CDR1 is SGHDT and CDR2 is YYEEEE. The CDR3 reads CASSFGQSSGNTIYF.